Shown below are 8 T cell receptor beta chains from a single sample sequenced in a study of cytomegalovirus exposure and HLA in healthy donors. PCR primers comprised 60 Vbeta and 13 Jbeta primers. Data came from immunoSEQ multiplex PCR; TCRdb stores just in-frame clones and leaves some out. The table has around 82,000 clones, under 80% seen once. The material sequenced was PBMCs. The receptors here all came from a male donor in good health and CMV-seropositive.

This chain joins TRBV20-1 and TRBJ1-1, with a weak D call TRBD1 (5 bases). CDR3 size: 10 residues. V was shortened by 4 bases and J by 11 bases, with 11 bases between the two germline ends. Germline V CDR1 and CDR2: DFQATT, SNEGSKA (reference sequence). CDR3 nucleotides: TGCAGTGCTAAAGGGGCCTCCGCTTTCTTT. As protein: CSAKGASAFF.

The chain combines TRBV19 with TRBJ1-1, with D possibly being TRBD1 (5 bases). The CDR3 covers 16 residues. Trimming took 6 bases from V and 4 from J, leaving 21 bases between them. Germline CDR1 is LNHDA and CDR2 is SQIVND (reference sequence). CDR3 region: CASSRDWSRGATEAFF. In DNA form, the CDR3 reads TGTGCCAGTAGCCGGGACTGGAGCAGAGGGGCCACTGAAGCTTTCTTT.

The chain couples TRBV15 to TRBJ2-7, with TRBD1 as a possible D gene (6 bases). The V and J ends lost 1 base and 7 bases respectively, with 14 bases between them. The CDR3 is made up of 14 amino acids. Germline loops: CDR1 LNHNV, CDR2 YYDKDF (reference sequence). Here the CDR3 reads CATSRGGPQREQYF. CDR3 bases: TGTGCCACCAGCAGAGGGGGGCCTCAGCGGGAGCAGTACTTC.

The CDR3 loop reads CASSKDRADNSPLHF. Here the CDR3 DNA reads TGTGCCAGCAGCAAAGACAGGGCAGATAATTCACCCCTCCACTTT. The rearrangement links TRBV5-8 to TRBJ1-6, with TRBD1 identical over 7 bases. The length of the CDR3 is 15 residues. The trim removed 4 bases at V and 5 bases at J, leaving 6 bases unmatched. CDR1 is SGHTS, CDR2 YDEGEE, per germline. Full variable domain (outside the CDR3, taken from reference TRBV5-8 and TRBJ1-6): EAGVTQSPTHLIKTRGQQATLRCSPISGHTSVYWYQQALGLGLQFLLWYDEGEERNRGNFPPRFSGRQFPNYSSELNVNALELEDSALYLCASSKDRADNSPLHFGNGTRLTVT.

The chain employs TRBV6-5 and TRBJ2-7; possible D gene TRBD2, 5 bases. The CDR3 loop spans 13 amino acids. Germline CDR1 is MNHEY and CDR2 is SVGAGI. Trimming took off 6 bases at V and 0 bases at J, with 9 bases between the two ends. The CDR3 sequence: CASRIRDSYEQYF. Here the CDR3 DNA reads TGTGCCAGCAGAATCCGGGACTCCTACGAGCAGTACTTC.

The V and J genes are TRBV29-1 and TRBJ2-7; 7 nucleotides line up with TRBD1. V dropped 4 bases and J dropped 2; count of bases not matched to a gene: 8. CDR1 is SQVTM, CDR2 ANQGSEA, per germline. The length of the CDR3 is 14 residues. The DNA for the CDR3 is TGCAGCGTTGTTAGAGGGGACAGCACCTACGAGCAGTACTTC. It codes for CSVVRGDSTYEQYF.

The CDR3 reads CASSILYRGHYGYTF. The CDR3 DNA reads as TGTGCCAGTAGTATTCTTTACAGGGGACACTATGGCTACACCTTC. J is TRBJ1-2 and V is TRBV19; 7 bases agree with TRBD1. The CDR3 consists of 15 residues. The J segment lost 3 bases and the V segment lost 3 bases, leaving 7 bases of the junction unmatched. CDR1 is LNHDA and CDR2 is SQIVND in the germline V gene (reference sequence).

The V gene is TRBV4-2, the J gene TRBJ1-4; 11 bases fit TRBD1. This CDR3 has 17 residues. Germline V lookup: CDR1 LGHNA, CDR2 YNFKEQ. The V and J ends lost 5 bases and 10 bases, in that order; junction bases with no gene match: 15. The CDR3 spells CASSIPFFRTGGLKLFF. CDR3 nucleotides: TGTGCCAGCAGCATCCCTTTTTTTCGGACAGGGGGCCTAAAACTGTTTTTT.